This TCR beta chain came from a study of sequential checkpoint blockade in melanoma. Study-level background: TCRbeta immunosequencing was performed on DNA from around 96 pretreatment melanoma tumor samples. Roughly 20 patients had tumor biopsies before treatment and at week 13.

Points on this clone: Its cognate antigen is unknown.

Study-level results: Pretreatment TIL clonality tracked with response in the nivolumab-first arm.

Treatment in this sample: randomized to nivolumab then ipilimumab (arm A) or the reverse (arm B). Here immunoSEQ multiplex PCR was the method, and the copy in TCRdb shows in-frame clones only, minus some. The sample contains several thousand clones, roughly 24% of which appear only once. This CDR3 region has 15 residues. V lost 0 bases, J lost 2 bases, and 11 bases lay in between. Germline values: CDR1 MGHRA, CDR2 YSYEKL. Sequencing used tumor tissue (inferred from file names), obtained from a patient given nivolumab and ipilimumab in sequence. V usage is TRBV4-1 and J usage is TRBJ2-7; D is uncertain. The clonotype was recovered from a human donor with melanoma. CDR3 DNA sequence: TGCGCCAGCAGCCAAGATCTCATGACCGCCTACGAGCAGTACTTC. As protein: CASSQDLMTAYEQYF.